The 27 T cell receptor beta chains below were found in one sample sequenced in a study of blood T cell repertoires in COVID-19. TCRdb's table, derived via immunoSEQ multiplex PCR, lists solely in-frame clones and lacks some. Of approximately 130,000 clones listed, roughly 90% are singletons. The sample was PBMCs or T cells enriched from blood (not recorded which). These receptors were obtained from a woman between 45 and 65 years old who had recovered from COVID-19.

V gene TRBV5-8 combines with J gene TRBJ1-2, with unresolved D. The germline V and J ends were trimmed by 6 bases and 7 bases, with 19 bases remaining between them. Germline assignment: CDR1 SGHTS and CDR2 YDEGEE. The CDR3 extends over 14 amino acids. CDR3 amino acids: CASTRSRGNSGYTF. The CDR3 nucleotides are TGTGCCAGCACCAGGTCTCGGGGTAATTCTGGCTACACCTTC. Variable domain in full (rest from reference TRBV5-8 and TRBJ1-2): EAGVTQSPTHLIKTRGQQATLRCSPISGHTSVYWYQQALGLGLQFLLWYDEGEERNRGNFPPRFSGRQFPNYSSELNVNALELEDSALYLCASTRSRGNSGYTFGSGTRLTVV.

This CDR3 reads CASSSVNGEQYF. The CDR3 bases are TGCGCCAGCAGCTCGGTTAACGGGGAGCAGTACTTC. V gene TRBV5-1 combines with J gene TRBJ2-7; D remains ambiguous. Germline V gives CDR1 SGHRS, CDR2 YFSETQ. The CDR3 has 12 amino acids. The V gene lost 3 bases and the J gene lost 7 bases, with 11 bases spanning the gap.

The chain has TRBV19 and TRBJ2-4; 7 positions match TRBD1. V gave up 6 bases and J gave up 2 bases; unmatched junction bases: 7. The CDR3 is 15 amino acids. Germline-derived CDR1 and CDR2 are LNHDA and SQIVND (reference sequence). The CDR3 spells CASSTGVSSKNIQYF. The CDR3 nucleotides are TGTGCCAGTAGCACAGGGGTATCTTCCAAAAACATTCAGTACTTC.

V and J are TRBV27 and TRBJ1-2; TRBD1 is a possible D gene (6 bases). CDR1 is MNHEY and CDR2 is SMNVEV in the germline V gene (reference sequence). The CDR3 length is 14 residues. V gave up 5 bases and J gave up 1 base, with 11 bases separating them. CDR3 sequence (DNA): TGTGCCAGCAGTCAAGACAGGATTAACTATGGCTACACCTTC. This codes for CASSQDRINYGYTF.

The chain employs TRBV7-2 and TRBJ2-1, with D perhaps matching TRBD1 (5 bases). The CDR3 runs 14 residues. The V end lost 2 bases, the J end lost 8 bases, and 13 bases lay between the germline ends. In germline, CDR1 is SGHTA, CDR2 FQGNSA. DNA of the CDR3: TGTGCCAGCAGCTTAAGTGGGGCCCCAGATGAGCAGTTCTTC. The encoded protein is CASSLSGAPDEQFF.

The V and J genes are TRBV5-1 and TRBJ2-2; D is perhaps TRBD1 (5 bases). V was pared by 4 bases and J by 4 bases, with 14 bases between. This CDR3 is built from 15 residues. Germline-derived CDR1 and CDR2 are SGHRS and YFSETQ. In DNA, the CDR3 is TGCGCCAGCAGCAAAGAACCAGACAGCACCGGGGAGCTGTTTTTT. Translated, it gives CASSKEPDSTGELFF.

The rearrangement links TRBV2 to TRBJ1-1; D is unresolved. The CDR3 runs 15 residues. Trimming removed 3 bases at V and 1 base at J, with 12 bases between. Germline CDR1 SNHLY, CDR2 FYNNEI. The CDR3 DNA is TGTGCCAGCAGTGAGTTAGCAGGAGGGAACACTGAAGCTTTCTTT. Its protein is CASSELAGGNTEAFF.

This chain joins TRBV5-1 and TRBJ2-6; no definite D call. The CDR3 spans 13 residues. V was shortened by 2 bases and J by 4 bases, with 4 bases between the two germline ends. In germline, CDR1 is SGHRS, CDR2 YFSETQ. DNA of the CDR3: TGCGCCAGCAGCTTACAGGGGGCCAACGTCCTGACTTTC. Translation gives CASSLQGANVLTF.

The gene calls are TRBV6-4 and TRBJ2-7, with TRBD2 as a possible D gene (5 bases). CDR3 length equals 13 residues. Germline-derived CDR1 and CDR2 are MRHNA and SNTAGT. Trimming left V 7 bases short and J 0 bases short, with 10 bases between. The CDR3 nucleotides read TGTGCCAGCAATCGGGGTTTCTCCTACGAGCAGTACTTC. Residues: CASNRGFSYEQYF.

This chain links TRBV6-5 with TRBJ1-3; D is unclear. V gave up 4 bases and J gave up 8 bases, with 12 bases separating them. This CDR3 is 13 amino acids long. Germline loops: CDR1 MNHEY, CDR2 SVGAGI. CDR3 in amino acids: CASSSGFVDTIYF. DNA for the CDR3: TGTGCCAGCAGTTCGGGGTTCGTTGACACCATATATTTT.

This clone was observed a single time. The chain recombines TRBV18 with TRBJ1-1, with D possibly TRBD1 on 5 matching bases. The CDR3 has 14 residues. V lost 4 bases, J lost 1 base, and 10 bases lay in between. Germline V lookup: CDR1 KGHSH, CDR2 LQKENI. The CDR3 loop is CASSQGLGNTEAFF. The CDR3 nucleotides read TGTGCCAGCTCACAGGGGCTGGGGAACACTGAAGCTTTCTTT.

V and J are TRBV4-1 and TRBJ2-7; D is possibly TRBD2 (6 bases). The CDR3 runs to 14 residues. The germline CDR1 and CDR2 sequences are MGHRA and YSYEKL. The V end was cut by 3 bases, the J end by 4 bases, with 13 bases between. CDR3 sequence reads: CASSQPTRGYEQYF. CDR3 nucleotides: TGCGCCAGCAGCCAGCCCACTCGGGGGTACGAGCAGTACTTC.

This rearrangement joins TRBV10-2 to TRBJ1-1, with 10 bases fitting TRBD1. Per the germline V gene, CDR1 is WSHSY and CDR2 is SAAADI. The CDR3 consists of 15 residues. J was trimmed by 3 bases and V by 9 bases; bases with no gene match: 10. CDR3 sequence reads: CASRTGGRLDTEAFF. The CDR3 nucleotides read TGCGCCAGTAGGACAGGGGGAAGATTGGACACTGAAGCTTTCTTT.

The chain links TRBV27 to TRBJ1-1; unclear D gene. Trimming cost V 0 bases and J 1 base, with 12 bases left between them. This CDR3 is built from 16 residues. Per germline, CDR1 MNHEY and CDR2 SMNVEV (reference sequence). The DNA for the CDR3 is TGTGCCAGCAGTTTATCGAACACAGCTCCGAACACTGAAGCTTTCTTT. This encodes CASSLSNTAPNTEAFF.

A note on this clone: A junction boundary mismatches the germline segment, possibly from a read error. The chain has TRBV3-1 (or the pseudogene TRBV3-2) and TRBJ2-7; no definite D call. The germline CDR1 and CDR2 sequences are LGHDT and YNNKEL (reference sequence). The CDR3 is 11 residues long. The CDR3 bases are TGTGCCAGCAGCCAAGATGTCCAGTTGCACTTC. It is translated as CASSQDVQLHF.

V gene TRBV5-6 combines with J gene TRBJ1-6; D unclear. CDR3 length: 16 residues. Germline-derived CDR1 and CDR2 are SGHDT and YYEEEE. The V end lost 1 base, the J end lost 0 bases, and 8 bases lay between the germline ends. The CDR3 sequence is CASSLRGFSYNSPLHF. The CDR3 coding sequence is TGTGCCAGCAGCTTGCGAGGTTTCTCCTATAATTCACCCCTCCACTTT.

For this clone: Within the sample, other DNA sequences also encode this same CDR3. The chain links TRBV29-1 to TRBJ1-2; unclear D gene. Germline assignment: CDR1 SQVTM and CDR2 ANQGSEA. Trimming took 6 bases from V and 8 from J, leaving 13 bases between them. This CDR3 contains 11 residues. The CDR3 nucleotides are TGCAGCGTCCTTGGCGCGGGGGGCTACACCTTC. Protein sequence: CSVLGAGGYTF.

The chain has TRBV18 and TRBJ2-4; possibly TRBD1 for D (5 bases). V was trimmed by 1 base and J by 9 bases, leaving 13 bases between them. The germline V gene encodes CDR1 KGHSH and CDR2 LQKENI. The CDR3 length is 14 residues. CDR3 sequence (DNA): TGTGCCAGCTCACCACGCAGGGAATCGGGCATTCAGTACTTC. This codes for CASSPRRESGIQYF.

The chain recombines TRBV7-2 with TRBJ2-7; 7 bases are a match to TRBD2. V trimming: 2 bases; J trimming: 3 bases; junction bases outside the gene matches: 7. Germline CDR1 is SGHTA and CDR2 is FQGNSA. The CDR3 totals 15 residues. CDR3 nucleotide sequence: TGTGCCAGCAGCTTACGACCCGGGACTAACTACGAGCAGTACTTC. Residues: CASSLRPGTNYEQYF.

The J gene is TRBJ1-1, the V gene TRBV7-9; D remains unclear. Deletions cut 0 bases from V and 4 bases from J, with 3 bases between. Germline-derived CDR1 and CDR2 are SEHNR and FQNEAQ (reference sequence). The CDR3 runs to 12 residues. The CDR3 loop reads CASSLAATEAFF. CDR3 in DNA: TGTGCCAGCAGCTTAGCAGCCACTGAAGCTTTCTTT.

The chain combines TRBV10-1 with TRBJ2-3; the match to TRBD2 covers 11 bases. J gave up 2 bases and V 5 bases, and 15 bases lay outside the gene matches. Germline lookup yields CDR1 WNHNN and CDR2 SYGVQD (reference sequence). This CDR3 contains 19 residues. The CDR3 region is CASSPGSTSGKAFTDTQYF. CDR3 nucleotide sequence: TGCGCCAGCAGTCCCGGATCGACTAGCGGGAAGGCTTTCACAGATACGCAGTATTTT.

The J gene is TRBJ1-5, the V gene TRBV7-2; D is perhaps TRBD1 (6 bases). Trimming cost V 1 base and J 5 bases, with 15 bases left between them. Germline-derived CDR1 and CDR2 are SGHTA and FQGNSA. The CDR3 totals 16 residues. CDR3 bases: TGTGCCAGCAGCTTAGGGGTGGACAGTAGGGATCAGCCCCAGCATTTT. Protein product: CASSLGVDSRDQPQHF.

DNA of the CDR3: TGTGCCATCAGTGCAGCGGGGGGAGTTAGCACCTACAATGAGCAGTTCTTC. It yields the protein CAISAAGGVSTYNEQFF. The V call is TRBV10-3, the J call TRBJ2-1, with 9 positions matching TRBD2. Trimming cost V 4 bases and J 2 bases; bases outside gene matches: 9. Germline CDR1 is ENHRY and CDR2 is SYGVKD. The CDR3 extends over 17 amino acids.

This chain uses TRBV19 with TRBJ1-2; 11 bases match TRBD1. Germline assignment: CDR1 LNHDA and CDR2 SQIVND (reference sequence). The CDR3 is 17 residues long. With V trimmed by 5 bases and J by 4 bases, 12 bases remained unmatched. This chain's CDR3 is CASSPPDRGPFGYGYTF. CDR3 sequence (DNA): TGTGCCAGTAGTCCACCGGACAGGGGGCCTTTTGGCTATGGCTACACCTTC.

This chain links TRBV11-3 with TRBJ2-1; 7 bases match TRBD1. Germline-derived CDR1 and CDR2 are SGHNT and YENEEA. The ends lost 6 bases at V and 2 bases at J; junction bases unmatched: 7. CDR3 size: 15 residues. The CDR3 region has the DNA TGTGCCAGCAGTTTTAACAGGGGCACCTACAATGAGCAGTTCTTC. Translated, it gives CASSFNRGTYNEQFF.

The rearrangement uses TRBV10-1 and TRBJ1-2, with D unclear. Germline CDR1 reads WNHNN; CDR2 reads SYGVQD (reference sequence). The CDR3 has 13 amino acids. Trimming stripped 0 bases from V and 7 bases from J, with 9 bases between. The CDR3 nucleotides are TGCGCCAGCAGTGAGTCGATGGTCGGTGGCTACACCTTC. Translation gives CASSESMVGGYTF.

The V call is TRBV5-4, the J call TRBJ1-3; no clear D gene. In germline, CDR1 is SGHNT, CDR2 YYREEE (reference sequence). CDR3 length: 15 residues. With 0 bases removed from V and 4 bases from J, the gap between germline ends came to 11 bases. Written as DNA, the CDR3 is TGTGCCAGCAGCTTGGACGTGGGAGGCGGAAACACCATATATTTT. It encodes CASSLDVGGGNTIYF.